This TCR beta chain was sequenced in a study of blood T cell repertoires in COVID-19. Background on the study: Samples taken during acute and convalescent COVID-19 were collected in the United States, Italy and Spain. From T cells, B-cell-depleted T cells, or PBMCs came the material, which was cDNA or gDNA.

J gave up 1 base and V 3 bases, and 18 bases lay outside the gene matches. Germline V gene sequence: CDR1 KGHSH, CDR2 LQKENI. The CDR3 has 20 residues. Methods used by the authors: Estimated nucleated cell counts came from reference gene primer amplification. Produced via immunoSEQ multiplex PCR; TCRdb's table is partial and in-frame only. The V and J calls and clone size were taken over from that table, and D and trimming were inferred from the DNA. The sample contains 130,000 to 150,000 clones, about four fifths of which appear only once. The chain links TRBV18 to TRBJ1-5, with 7 bases matching TRBD1. Sequenced sample: peripheral blood. The receptor's source is an elderly woman with acute or convalescent COVID-19. The CDR3 region is CASSPRFRDRLSKSNQPQHF. As DNA, the CDR3 is TGTGCCAGCTCACCGCGATTCCGGGACAGACTTTCCAAAAGCAATCAGCCCCAGCATTTT.